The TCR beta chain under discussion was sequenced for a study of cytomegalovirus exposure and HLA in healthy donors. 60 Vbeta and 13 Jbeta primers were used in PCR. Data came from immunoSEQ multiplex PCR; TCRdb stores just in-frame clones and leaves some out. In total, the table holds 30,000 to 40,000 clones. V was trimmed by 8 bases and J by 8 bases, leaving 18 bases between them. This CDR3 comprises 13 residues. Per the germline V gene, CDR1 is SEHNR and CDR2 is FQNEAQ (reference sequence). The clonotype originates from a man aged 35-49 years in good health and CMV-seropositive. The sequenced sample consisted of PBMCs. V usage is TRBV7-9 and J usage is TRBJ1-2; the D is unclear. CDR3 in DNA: TGTGCCAGCTCGACGGCGGGAAGTCGCGGCTACACCTTC. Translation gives CASSTAGSRGYTF.